Following are 26 T cell receptor beta chains from one sample sequenced in a study of cytomegalovirus exposure and HLA in healthy donors. PCR used 60 Vbeta primers and 13 Jbeta primers. TCRdb's table, derived via immunoSEQ multiplex PCR, lists solely in-frame clones and lacks some. The sample has 160,000 or so clones; around four fifths are singletons. Sequencing was done on a sample of PBMCs. These receptor sequences come from a man aged 30 to 45 in good health and CMV-seronegative.

The gene calls are TRBV2 and TRBJ2-7; possible D gene TRBD2, 5 bases. Trimming shortened V by 4 bases and J by 2 bases, and 15 bases separated the two germline ends. Germline loops: CDR1 SNHLY, CDR2 FYNNEI. The CDR3 is 15 residues long. CDR3 residues: CASSVEVRPTYEQYF. In DNA form, the CDR3 reads TGTGCCAGCAGTGTGGAGGTCCGACCAACCTACGAGCAGTACTTC.

V and J are TRBV15 and TRBJ1-3, with 7 bases fitting TRBD1. The CDR3 has 19 amino acids. V lost 3 bases to trimming and J lost 0 bases; unmatched junction nucleotides: 14. The V gene's germline CDR1 is LNHNV and CDR2 YYDKDF (reference sequence). The CDR3 protein is CATSSRDSTLFYSGNTIYF. In DNA, the CDR3 is TGTGCCACCAGCAGCCGGGACAGCACTCTTTTCTACTCTGGAAACACCATATATTTT.

This clone was seen more than once but under ten times. CDR3 amino acids: CASSIFGTANTGELFF. CDR3 DNA sequence: TGTGCCAGTAGTATTTTCGGGACAGCTAACACCGGGGAGCTGTTTTTT. The chain couples TRBV19 to TRBJ2-2; 7 positions match TRBD1. Germline-derived CDR1 and CDR2 are LNHDA and SQIVND (reference sequence). Unmatched junction bases numbered 6, after V lost 3 bases and J lost 2 bases. The CDR3 extends over 16 amino acids. Supplemented by reference TRBV19 and TRBJ2-2, the full variable domain reads DGGITQSPKYLFRKEGQNVTLSCEQNLNHDAMYWYRQDPGQGLRLIYYSQIVNDFQKGDIAEGYSVSREKKESFPLTVTSAQKNPTAFYLCASSIFGTANTGELFFGEGSRLTVL.

This rearrangement joins TRBV4-3 to TRBJ2-3; D possibly corresponds to TRBD1 (5 bases). From germline, CDR1 is LGHNA and CDR2 YSLEER. Deletions cut 0 bases from V and 4 bases from J, with 8 bases between. The CDR3 consists of 14 residues. The CDR3 region has the DNA TGCGCCAGCAGCCAAGAAGGGGCGGCAGATACGCAGTATTTT. It codes for CASSQEGAADTQYF.

This chain connects TRBV5-6 to TRBJ2-2; possible D gene TRBD1, 6 bases. Trimming removed 4 bases at V and 5 bases at J, with 18 bases between. Germline V gene data show CDR1 as SGHDT and CDR2 as YYEEEE. The CDR3 loop spans 16 amino acids. DNA of the CDR3: TGTGCCAGCAGCGTCAAGGGGGAGACGGTTACCGGGGAGCTGTTTTTT. It is translated as CASSVKGETVTGELFF.

V is TRBV28 and J is TRBJ1-3; D is unclear. CDR3 length: 15 amino acids. V lost 1 base to trimming and J lost 3 bases, with 10 bases between them. Germline V CDR1 and CDR2: MDHEN, SYDVKM. The chain's CDR3 is CASSLFAVRGNTIYF. The CDR3 DNA follows: TGTGCCAGCAGTTTATTTGCGGTTCGTGGAAACACCATATATTTT.

The chain recombines TRBV7-2 with TRBJ2-1; 8 bases fit TRBD2. The CDR3 length is 16 residues. The germline CDR1 and CDR2 sequences are SGHTA and FQGNSA. The V segment lost 1 base and the J segment 5 bases; nucleotides outside the gene matches: 7. This CDR3 reads CASSLVGAGGHNEQFF. In nucleotides, the CDR3 is TGTGCCAGCAGCTTAGTAGGGGCGGGGGGACACAATGAGCAGTTCTTC.

The chain is built from TRBV19 and TRBJ1-6; no clear D. Germline assignment: CDR1 LNHDA and CDR2 SQIVND (reference sequence). The CDR3 totals 15 residues. V was shortened by 9 bases and J by 6 bases, with 18 bases between the two germline ends. The CDR3 is CASPRTGCRNSPLHF. CDR3 bases: TGTGCCAGCCCAAGGACGGGGTGTCGTAATTCACCCCTCCACTTT. Full variable domain (outside the CDR3, taken from reference TRBV19 and TRBJ1-6): DGGITQSPKYLFRKEGQNVTLSCEQNLNHDAMYWYRQDPGQGLRLIYYSQIVNDFQKGDIAEGYSVSREKKESFPLTVTSAQKNPTAFYLCASPRTGCRNSPLHFGNGTRLTVT.

This clone was seen only once. The chain carries TRBV6-5 and TRBJ2-2; D not certain. V lost 7 bases and J lost 7, with 7 bases in between. This CDR3 spans 11 amino acids. Looked up from germline, CDR1 is MNHEY and CDR2 is SVGAGI. Here the CDR3 reads CASTGFGELFF. The DNA of the CDR3 is TGTGCCAGCACCGGGTTCGGGGAGCTGTTTTTT.

This clone was observed once. This chain uses TRBV2 with TRBJ2-3; 10 bases fit TRBD2. The germline CDR1 and CDR2 sequences are SNHLY and FYNNEI. CDR3 length: 15 residues. Trimming took 6 bases from V and 0 from J; bases not matched to a gene: 3. The CDR3 here is CASRGTSASTDTQYF. In DNA, the CDR3 is TGTGCCAGCAGAGGGACTAGCGCTAGCACAGATACGCAGTATTTT.

This sequence joins TRBV5-1 and TRBJ1-3, with TRBD1 matching over 8 bases. The CDR3 loop spans 16 amino acids. Germline loops: CDR1 SGHRS, CDR2 YFSETQ. V was clipped by 4 bases and J by 1 base; unmatched bases: 7. CDR3 protein: CASSLWTGKSGNTIYF. For the CDR3, the DNA is TGCGCCAGCAGCCTATGGACAGGGAAGTCTGGAAACACCATATATTTT. The whole variable domain, filled in from reference TRBV5-1 and TRBJ1-3, reads KAGVTQTPRYLIKTRGQQVTLSCSPISGHRSVSWYQQTPGQGLQFLFEYFSETQRNKGNFPGRFSGRQFSNSRSEMNVSTLELGDSALYLCASSLWTGKSGNTIYFGEGSWLTVV.

The chain combines TRBV10-1 with TRBJ2-3; tentative D call: TRBD1 (6 bases). Per the germline V gene, CDR1 is WNHNN and CDR2 is SYGVQD (reference sequence). The ends were cut back, 0 bases at V and 5 bases at J, with 9 bases in the middle. The CDR3 loop spans 14 amino acids. The CDR3 region has the DNA TGCGCCAGCAGTGAGTCTACAGGGTTAGATACGCAGTATTTT. Protein sequence: CASSESTGLDTQYF.

The chain employs TRBV4-3 and TRBJ2-7, with a weak D call TRBD1 (5 bases). Trimming stripped 6 bases from V and 3 bases from J, with 12 bases between. Germline V lookup: CDR1 LGHNA, CDR2 YSLEER. The CDR3 is 13 residues long. CDR3: CASSSGIGYEQYF. For the CDR3, the DNA is TGCGCCAGCAGTTCAGGGATCGGCTACGAGCAGTACTTC.

The chain carries TRBV6-5 and TRBJ1-1; weak D call: TRBD1 (5 bases). There are 13 residues in the CDR3. CDR1 is MNHEY, CDR2 SVGAGI, per germline. V lost 1 base and J 7 bases, leaving 10 bases between the germline ends. The CDR3: CASSYWGGSEAFF. DNA of the CDR3: TGTGCCAGCAGTTACTGGGGCGGGAGTGAAGCTTTCTTT.

V and J are TRBV19 and TRBJ2-7, with a weak D call TRBD2 (6 bases). CDR3 length equals 13 residues. Germline assignment: CDR1 LNHDA and CDR2 SQIVND (reference sequence). V shed 4 bases and J shed 3 bases, with 10 bases lying between them. CDR3 residues: CASSKGLYYEQYF. The CDR3 DNA is TGTGCCAGTAGTAAGGGACTCTACTACGAGCAGTACTTC.

The V call is TRBV30, the J call TRBJ2-5; TRBD2 matches at 7 bases. The DNA end is more similar to TRBJ2-7, so the J call may be wrong. This CDR3 contains 13 residues. Germline V gives CDR1 GTSNPN, CDR2 SVGIG (reference sequence). Here the CDR3 reads CAWTTGTNYEQYF. The CDR3 DNA follows: TGTGCCTGGACTACCGGGACTAACTACGAGCAGTACTTC.

This clone was detected only a few times. CDR3 region: CASSYSSGAYEQYF. The CDR3, as DNA: TGTGCCAGCAGTTATTCAAGCGGGGCCTACGAGCAGTACTTC. The rearrangement uses TRBV6-5 and TRBJ2-7; 7 positions agree with TRBD2. CDR1 is MNHEY and CDR2 is SVGAGI in the germline V gene. This CDR3 has 14 residues. V gave up 3 bases and J gave up 2 bases; unmatched junction bases: 4.

V and J are TRBV6-5 and TRBJ1-2; 7 bases line up with TRBD1. The germline CDR1 and CDR2 sequences are MNHEY and SVGAGI. V gave up 0 bases and J gave up 7 bases; unmatched junction bases: 8. The CDR3 loop spans 15 amino acids. This CDR3 reads CASSYSEGGAGGYTF. The CDR3 nucleotides are TGTGCCAGCAGTTACTCCGAAGGGGGCGCGGGTGGCTACACCTTC.

The CDR3 sequence: CASSYLTSGAKNIQYF. Written as DNA, the CDR3 is TGTGCCAGCAGTTACCTGACTAGCGGTGCCAAAAACATTCAGTACTTC. The chain uses TRBV6-6 and TRBJ2-4; 9 bases align to TRBD2. Trimming took 2 bases from V and 1 from J; bases not matched to a gene: 3. Germline CDR1 and CDR2: MNHNY and SVGAGI (reference sequence). The CDR3 is made up of 16 amino acids.

The rearrangement links TRBV7-9 to TRBJ1-4, with a weak D call TRBD1 (5 bases). The CDR3 loop spans 16 amino acids. The ends were cut back, 1 base at V and 4 bases at J, with 13 bases in the middle. Germline V lookup: CDR1 SEHNR, CDR2 FQNEAQ (reference sequence). Written as DNA, the CDR3 is TGTGCCAGCAGCTTAGGGCTGAGACAGCATAATGAAAAACTGTTTTTT. It yields the protein CASSLGLRQHNEKLFF.

This rearrangement joins TRBV2 to TRBJ1-6; 9 nucleotides match TRBD1. The CDR3 length is 16 residues. Germline-derived CDR1 and CDR2 are SNHLY and FYNNEI. V lost 6 bases, J lost 5 bases, and 8 bases stayed unmatched. The CDR3 region is CASSSDRGNNNSPLHF. The CDR3 region has the DNA TGTGCCAGCAGCTCTGACAGGGGGAACAATAATTCACCCCTCCACTTT.

The chain uses TRBV19 and TRBJ2-4, with D perhaps matching TRBD1 (6 bases). V lost 4 bases, J lost 5 bases, and 15 bases lay in between. Germline V gene data show CDR1 as LNHDA and CDR2 as SQIVND (reference sequence). CDR3 length equals 15 residues. The CDR3 sequence: CASSSRGVGENIQYF. The DNA of the CDR3 is TGTGCCAGTAGTAGCAGGGGAGTGGGGGAAAACATTCAGTACTTC.

The rearrangement joins TRBV11-1 to TRBJ2-3; perhaps TRBD2 as D (5 bases). This CDR3 region has 16 residues. The V end lost 2 bases, the J end lost 2 bases, and 14 bases lay between the germline ends. The germline V gene encodes CDR1 SGHAT and CDR2 FQDESV (reference sequence). CDR3 residues: CASSLREQRSTDTQYF. CDR3 nucleotide sequence: TGTGCCAGCAGCTTAAGAGAACAGCGGTCCACAGATACGCAGTATTTT. The variable domain in full, completed from reference TRBV11-1 and TRBJ2-3, reads EAEVAQSPRYKITEKSQAVAFWCDPISGHATLYWYRQILGQGPELLVQFQDESVVDDSQLPKDRFSAERLKGVDSTLKIQPAELGDSAMYLCASSLREQRSTDTQYFGPGTRLTVL.

The V call is TRBV6-5, the J call TRBJ2-7; 7 bases match TRBD2. The germline V gene encodes CDR1 MNHEY and CDR2 SVGAGI. V was clipped by 7 bases and J by 5 bases; unmatched bases: 8. This CDR3 comprises 13 residues. Here the CDR3 reads CASTRGREDEQYF. As DNA, the CDR3 is TGTGCCAGCACCCGAGGTCGGGAGGACGAGCAGTACTTC.

In its sample, this clone was seen a few times. CDR3 loop: CATKDRGTYEQYF. The CDR3 DNA reads TGTGCCACGAAGGACAGGGGGACCTACGAGCAGTACTTC. This chain links TRBV10-3 with TRBJ2-7; 10 bases fit TRBD1. The junction had 5 bases not matched to a gene; V was cut back by 10 bases and J by 2 bases. The CDR3 runs to 13 residues. Germline CDR1 reads ENHRY; CDR2 reads SYGVKD.

The rearrangement joins TRBV28 to TRBJ1-6; maybe TRBD1 (5 bases). The CDR3 is 15 residues long. Germline loops: CDR1 MDHEN, CDR2 SYDVKM. Trimming shortened V by 3 bases and J by 5 bases, and 11 bases separated the two germline ends. In nucleotides, the CDR3 is TGTGCCAGCAGTTTCTGGCAGGGAAATAATTCACCCCTCCACTTT. Translation: CASSFWQGNNSPLHF.